This T cell receptor beta chain was sequenced in a study of regulatory T cells in long-lasting Graves disease. Turning to the study itself: Those Graves' patients who were newly diagnosed had been on antithyroid drugs under 3 months. Points from the study as a whole: Tissue studied was limited to peripheral blood, excluding thyroid tissue. Reduced TCR diversity was observed in persistent Graves' patients versus newly diagnosed patients.

Described time point: newly diagnosed GD, antithyroid drugs for less than 3 months. Isolated PBMC RNA provided the starting material for the TCR library. This CDR3 is built from 14 residues. V lost 4 bases, J lost 7 bases, and 16 bases lay in between. The germline CDR1 and CDR2 sequences are MNHNS and SASEGT. This clonotype was found a few times. Its target is not known. iRepertoire HTBI primers and Arm-PCR of CDR3 regions built TCR beta libraries. In TCRdb, the multiplex PCR reads were re-called with MiXCR into one record per CDR3 protein. The table lists approximately 300,000 distinct CDR3 sequences, 18% of them singletons.

Sequencing used peripheral blood mononuclear cells (PBMCs), obtained at new diagnosis, from a patient treated with antithyroid drugs. This receptor was taken from a female donor with Graves disease. The chain carries TRBV6-1 and TRBJ1-2, with D possibly being TRBD1 (5 bases). CDR3 region: CASSARAAGSGYTF. CDR3 in DNA: TGTGCCAGCAGTGCCCGGGCAGCAGGGAGTGGCTACACCTTC.